This TCR beta chain stems from a study of blood T cell repertoires in COVID-19. About the study: Researchers got acute and convalescent COVID-19 samples from the United States, Italy and Spain.

The CDR3 is 16 amino acids. Germline V CDR1 and CDR2: MDHEN, SYDVKM. The V end was cut by 3 bases, the J end by 1 base, with 14 bases between. Per the authors' pipeline: Reference gene primers were amplified, and this amplification served to estimate nucleated cell counts. TCRdb keeps only in-frame clones here, not all; method: immunoSEQ multiplex PCR. The V and J calls and the clone size are those of that table, but D and trimming were determined from the DNA. Of tens of thousands of clones in the sample, over 70% were seen once. This receptor was obtained from a human donor in a cohort sampled during active COVID-19. Sequencing was done on a sample of peripheral blood. The chain links TRBV28 to TRBJ2-3; TRBD1 might be the D (6 bases). The CDR3 coding sequence is TGTGCCAGCAGTTTTGTCAGGGGCCCGCGCACAGATACGCAGTATTTT. Translated, it gives CASSFVRGPRTDTQYF.